What follows describes a single T cell receptor (beta chain). Its antigen is not identified. These data are taken from a study of T cell clonotyping in hematopoietic cell transplantation. Blood collection times were about day -28 and days 30, 100, 180 posttransplant. Findings and caveats of the study: Recipient TCR diversity dropped after transplant; expanded clonotypes rose from day 30 to 180. Without cell sorting, CD4 versus CD8 contributions remain unresolved. Graft donor and pretransplant recipient Inverse Simpson Index values predicted broader posttransplant TCR diversity.

Repertoires were generated with immunoSEQ multiplex PCR, while TCRdb's copy carries only in-frame clones and drops some. The data contain more than 5,000 clones, roughly 89% of them singletons. The ends were cut back, 0 bases at V and 9 bases at J, with 10 bases in the middle. The CDR3 loop spans 13 amino acids. Germline V gene data show CDR1 as SGHTA and CDR2 as FQGTGA. Source: peripheral blood mononuclear cells, taken 100 days after allogeneic stem cell transplant. The genes are TRBV7-3 and TRBJ2-3, with D perhaps TRBD2 (5 bases). This receptor was identified in a male patient between 65 and 79 years old who had an allogeneic stem cell transplant from an unrelated donor, so T cells may come from the graft donor. Some clones in this sample may be carry-over from other donors' samples. This CDR3 is CASSLTKDSTQYF. The CDR3 region has the DNA TGTGCCAGCAGCTTAACGAAGGACTCGACGCAGTATTTT.